This T cell receptor (beta chain) was recorded in a study of PD-1 blockade in classical Hodgkin lymphoma. Study summary: A 3 mg/kg intravenous dose of nivolumab was received by patients every 2 weeks.

With no exception, relapse followed autologous stem cell transplantation in all patients, and brentuximab vedotin exposure varied. The V end was cut by 0 bases, the J end by 6 bases, with 16 bases between. Per the germline V gene, CDR1 is SGDLS and CDR2 is YYNGEE. The CDR3 spans 15 residues. Using immunoSEQ multiplex PCR, the repertoire was profiled, and TCRdb retains in-frame clones only, with some absent. Here the sample spans 75,000 to 100,000 clones, more than 80% being singletons. In its sample, this clone was seen a few times. The chain is built from TRBV9 and TRBJ2-7; no clear D. The receptor was derived from a human donor with classical Hodgkin lymphoma. The specimen was peripheral blood mononuclear cells (PBMCs), collected before the second cycle of nivolumab. The CDR3 DNA sequence: TGTGCCAGCAGCGTAGAGGGCCAGAAGAGGTCCGAGCAGTACTTC. Amino acid sequence: CASSVEGQKRSEQYF.